This T cell receptor (beta chain) was retrieved from a study of cytomegalovirus exposure and HLA in healthy donors. Findings and caveats of the study: The study assumed roughly uniform donor sequencing depth for presence/absence analyses. Certain sequence variants were highly shared and formed a cluster, and this cluster was likely a sequencing artifact. TCR beta chains associated with HLA were, in a later analysis, more clonally expanded than equally common others.

Points on this clone: Its antigen is unknown.

CDR3 length: 15 residues. Germline V lookup: CDR1 SGHRS, CDR2 YFSETQ. The V end lost 0 bases, the J end lost 6 bases, and 13 bases lay between the germline ends. The donors gave bone marrow, and they were healthy. It was with 60 Vbeta and 13 Jbeta primers that the PCR ran. Measured with immunoSEQ multiplex PCR; TCRdb has only the in-frame clones, and not every one. The sample lists over 150,000 clones, less than 80% occurring once. Sequencing used PBMCs. This sequence joins TRBV5-1 and TRBJ1-5; D might be TRBD1 (6 bases). The clonotype originates from a man aged 35-49 years in good health and CMV-seronegative. CDR3 sequence (DNA): TGCGCCAGCAGCTTGGCGGGGGGGGCCGGTCAGCCCCAGCATTTT. Its protein product is CASSLAGGAGQPQHF.